The 30 T cell receptor beta chains below were found in one sample sequenced in a study of cytomegalovirus exposure and HLA in healthy donors. Amplification used 60 Vbeta primers and 13 Jbeta primers. Sequencing was performed with immunoSEQ multiplex PCR; in TCRdb, only in-frame clones are kept and a portion is missing. The data contain approximately 180,000 clones, around four fifths of them seen just once; the ten biggest clones take up around 3.4%. The sequencing sample was made of PBMCs. The origin of the receptors is a woman aged 55 to 70 in good health and CMV-seropositive.

The rearrangement joins TRBV28 to TRBJ2-6, with 8 nucleotides matching TRBD1. V gave up 5 bases and J gave up 3 bases; unmatched junction bases: 3. Germline loops: CDR1 MDHEN, CDR2 SYDVKM. CDR3 length: 15 amino acids. This CDR3 reads CASSLTGVGANVLTF. DNA for the CDR3: TGTGCCAGCAGTCTGACAGGGGTTGGGGCCAACGTCCTGACTTTC.

There are a few counts of this clone. The chain employs TRBV5-8 and TRBJ2-3; maybe TRBD2 (5 bases). The CDR3 is 16 residues long. CDR1 is SGHTS, CDR2 YDEGEE, per germline. V was cut by 5 bases and J by 2 bases, with 18 bases left in between. The CDR3 is CASRPRASPNTDTQYF. The CDR3 DNA is TGTGCCAGCAGGCCCCGAGCTAGCCCCAACACAGATACGCAGTATTTT.

The genes are TRBV4-1 and TRBJ2-3, with D perhaps TRBD1 (5 bases). This CDR3 contains 14 residues. The ends were cut back, 1 base at V and 3 bases at J, with 8 bases in the middle. Germline CDR1 is MGHRA and CDR2 is YSYEKL. CDR3 loop: CASSQVRGTDTQYF. The CDR3 DNA is TGCGCCAGCAGCCAAGTAAGGGGAACAGATACGCAGTATTTT.

The CDR3 reads CASGQGDEQFF. CDR3 bases: TGTGCTAGTGGACAGGGGGATGAGCAGTTCTTC. This chain connects TRBV12-5 to TRBJ2-1, with 8 bases identical to TRBD1. Per germline, CDR1 LGHNT and CDR2 FRNRAP. The V gene end was trimmed by 6 bases and the J gene end by 8 bases; junction bases not matched to a gene: 0. This CDR3 spans 11 amino acids. Variable domain in full (rest from reference TRBV12-5 and TRBJ2-1): DARVTQTPRHKVTEMGQEVTMRCQPILGHNTVFWYRQTMMQGLELLAYFRNRAPLDDSGMPKDRFSAEMPDATLATLKIQPSEPRDSAVYFCASGQGDEQFFGPGTRLTVL.

In regard to this clone: The junction differs from germline at one of its ends, possibly a read error. V is TRBV29-1 and J is TRBJ2-4, with a weak D call TRBD2 (6 bases). This CDR3 spans 14 amino acids. CDR1 and CDR2 (germline): SQVTM, ANQGSEA. CDR3 in amino acids: CSVDKMWGENSQYF. DNA for the CDR3: TGCAGCGTTGACAAAATGTGGGGGGAAAACAGTCAGTACTTC.

Turning to this clone: Additional DNA sequences in this sample encode the identical CDR3. The CDR3 DNA reads as TGTGCCAGCAGCCTAGGGACAGGGGGCACAGATACGCAGTATTTT. As protein: CASSLGTGGTDTQYF. J is TRBJ2-3 and V is TRBV11-2; 10 nucleotides agree with TRBD1. CDR3 length: 15 amino acids. Germline trimming cut 5 bases from V and 1 base from J; bases unmatched to any gene: 3. Per the germline V gene, CDR1 is SGHAT and CDR2 is FQNNGV.

The chain joins TRBV10-3 to TRBJ1-4; 8 bases are a match to TRBD1. From germline, CDR1 is ENHRY and CDR2 SYGVKD. This CDR3 region has 13 residues. J lost 6 bases, V lost 6 bases, and 3 bases had no gene match. DNA for the CDR3: TGTGCCATCAGGACAGGGGAGGATGAAAAACTGTTTTTT. Its translation: CAIRTGEDEKLFF.

CDR3 sequence: CAITASGGALYNEQFF. In nucleotides, the CDR3 is TGTGCCATCACGGCTAGCGGGGGGGCCTTATACAATGAGCAGTTCTTC. This sequence joins TRBV10-3 and TRBJ2-1; the match to TRBD2 covers 12 bases. The CDR3 is 16 residues long. Per germline, CDR1 ENHRY and CDR2 SYGVKD. Unmatched junction bases numbered 8, after V lost 7 bases and J lost 4 bases.

The chain employs TRBV7-9 and TRBJ2-3; 8 positions match TRBD2. CDR3 length: 16 amino acids. The ends lost 0 bases at V and 2 bases at J; junction bases unmatched: 4. The germline CDR1 and CDR2 sequences are SEHNR and FQNEAQ (reference sequence). CDR3 sequence (DNA): TGTGCCAGCAGCTTAGCACTAGCGGAGATCACAGATACGCAGTATTTT. This gives the protein CASSLALAEITDTQYF. The variable domain in full, with the rest retrieved from reference TRBV7-9 and TRBJ2-3, is DTGVSQNPRHKITKRGQNVTFRCDPISEHNRLYWYRQTLGQGPEFLTYFQNEAQLEKSRLLSDRFSAERPKGSFSTLEIQRTEQGDSAMYLCASSLALAEITDTQYFGPGTRLTVL.

This clone was recorded a few times. The rearrangement links TRBV9 to TRBJ2-1; D remains ambiguous. CDR3 size: 14 residues. Germline V gene data show CDR1 as SGDLS and CDR2 as YYNGEE. The V gene lost 1 base and the J gene lost 3 bases, with 8 bases spanning the gap. The CDR3 DNA sequence: TGTGCCAGCAGCGTATCGTCAGGCTACAATGAGCAGTTCTTC. Translated, it gives CASSVSSGYNEQFF.

The chain employs TRBV10-2 and TRBJ1-1, with 8 nucleotides matching TRBD1. V shed 8 bases and J 3 bases; nucleotides not matched to a gene: 5. Per germline, CDR1 WSHSY and CDR2 SAAADI. CDR3 length: 13 amino acids. CDR3 in DNA: TGCGCCAGCGGAAACAGGGGGGACACTGAAGCTTTCTTT. Amino acids: CASGNRGDTEAFF.

The gene calls are TRBV5-5 and TRBJ1-1; no definite D call. The V end lost 0 bases, the J end lost 1 base, and 13 bases lay between the germline ends. The CDR3 spans 16 residues. Germline V gives CDR1 SGHKS, CDR2 YYEKEE (reference sequence). The DNA for the CDR3 is TGTGCCAGCAGCTTGGACAAGGCCAGAGGGAACACTGAAGCTTTCTTT. Encoded protein: CASSLDKARGNTEAFF.

This sequence joins TRBV7-2 and TRBJ1-1; D unresolved. Germline values: CDR1 SGHTA, CDR2 FQGNSA. Trimming removed 0 bases at V and 0 bases at J, with 11 bases between. The CDR3 is 16 amino acids. The CDR3 nucleotides read TGTGCCAGCAGCTTAGCGCTTACGGGATTGAACACTGAAGCTTTCTTT. Translated: CASSLALTGLNTEAFF.

The chain uses TRBV19 and TRBJ1-5; TRBD1 is a possible D gene (6 bases). Germline loops: CDR1 LNHDA, CDR2 SQIVND (reference sequence). This CDR3 comprises 19 residues. V was clipped by 2 bases and J by 2 bases, with 22 bases between them. CDR3 sequence reads: CASSIKGVGRGSGNQPQHF. The CDR3, as DNA: TGTGCCAGTAGTATAAAGGGGGTGGGCAGGGGATCGGGCAATCAGCCCCAGCATTTT.

Concerning this clone itself: One end of the junction does not line up with germline, which may come from a read error. The rearrangement links TRBV2 to TRBJ2-3, with D perhaps TRBD2 (7 bases). The CDR3 consists of 14 residues. Per germline, CDR1 SNHLY and CDR2 FYNNEI. The CDR3 DNA reads TGTGCCGGCTGGGGGAGGGGGGCCACAGCTACGCAGTATTTT. Its protein is CAGWGRGATATQYF.

The genes are TRBV7-3 and TRBJ2-7, with 8 bases aligning to TRBD1. V was clipped by 5 bases and J by 4 bases; unmatched bases: 7. This CDR3 has 14 amino acids. Germline CDR1 is SGHTA and CDR2 is FQGTGA. CDR3 residues: CASSLQGAGYEQYF. Here the CDR3 DNA reads TGTGCCAGCAGCCTCCAGGGGGCTGGGTACGAGCAGTACTTC.

The chain uses TRBV7-9 and TRBJ2-7, with 8 bases lining up with TRBD2. Per the germline V gene, CDR1 is SEHNR and CDR2 is FQNEAQ (reference sequence). The CDR3 has 15 residues. Germline trimming cut 3 bases from V and 6 bases from J; bases unmatched to any gene: 10. The CDR3 DNA reads TGTGCCAGCAGCTTTCGGGCCAGCGGGGGCGGCGAGCAGTACTTC. Residues: CASSFRASGGGEQYF.

V usage is TRBV7-7 and J usage is TRBJ2-5; possibly TRBD2 for D (6 bases). The CDR3 has 14 residues. Germline CDR1 is SSHAT and CDR2 is FNYEAQ (reference sequence). V was shortened by 4 bases and J by 5 bases, with 14 bases between the two germline ends. CDR3 protein: CASSSNPSEETQYF. CDR3 nucleotides: TGTGCCAGCAGCTCAAATCCTAGCGAGGAGACCCAGTACTTC.

The V gene is TRBV27, the J gene TRBJ1-4; 7 bases fit TRBD1. Germline V gene lookup returns CDR1 MNHEY and CDR2 SMNVEV (reference sequence). The CDR3 runs 15 residues. Trimming removed 5 bases from V and 5 bases from J; junction bases left unmatched: 8. CDR3 DNA: TGTGCCAGCAGTCCCCCGGACAGGCGGAATGAAAAACTGTTTTTT. This gives the protein CASSPPDRRNEKLFF.

This rearrangement joins TRBV7-9 to TRBJ2-5, with 9 bases identical to TRBD1. Germline values: CDR1 SEHNR, CDR2 FQNEAQ (reference sequence). J was trimmed by 2 bases and V by 6 bases; bases with no gene match: 4. The CDR3 covers 14 residues. CDR3 protein: CASRSGTGQETQYF. In DNA, the CDR3 is TGTGCCAGCAGATCCGGGACAGGGCAAGAGACCCAGTACTTC.

This chain joins TRBV19 and TRBJ1-1, with D possibly matching TRBD1 (5 bases). V lost 4 bases and J 4 bases, leaving 10 bases between the germline ends. The CDR3 has 13 residues. Germline V gene lookup returns CDR1 LNHDA and CDR2 SQIVND (reference sequence). CDR3 in amino acids: CASSTPGGTEAFF. The CDR3 DNA follows: TGTGCCAGTAGTACCCCCGGGGGCACTGAAGCTTTCTTT.

The V gene is TRBV7-8, the J gene TRBJ2-5, with a weak D call TRBD1 (6 bases). This CDR3 comprises 15 residues. Trimming took off 1 base at V and 1 base at J, with 10 bases between the two ends. Germline values: CDR1 SGHVS, CDR2 FQNEAQ. Here the CDR3 reads CASSLGTVAQETQYF. The CDR3 nucleotides are TGTGCCAGCAGCTTAGGGACAGTGGCCCAAGAGACCCAGTACTTC.

This chain uses TRBV5-1 with TRBJ1-4, with 9 nucleotides matching TRBD1. With 0 bases clipped from V and 4 bases from J, the junction kept 4 bases outside the gene matches. The CDR3 extends over 16 amino acids. Per the germline V gene, CDR1 is SGHRS and CDR2 is YFSETQ. The CDR3 region has the DNA TGCGCCAGCAGCTTGGTTCCGGGACAGGGTAATGAAAAACTGTTTTTT. Its translation is CASSLVPGQGNEKLFF. Full variable domain (rest looked up from reference TRBV5-1 and TRBJ1-4): KAGVTQTPRYLIKTRGQQVTLSCSPISGHRSVSWYQQTPGQGLQFLFEYFSETQRNKGNFPGRFSGRQFSNSRSEMNVSTLELGDSALYLCASSLVPGQGNEKLFFGSGTQLSVL.

This chain connects TRBV12-5 to TRBJ1-1; D might be TRBD1 (5 bases). The CDR3 is made up of 13 amino acids. Germline V gene sequence: CDR1 LGHNT, CDR2 FRNRAP. V lost 1 base and J 5 bases, leaving 8 bases between the germline ends. CDR3 bases: TGTGCTAGTGGTTTGGAACCAGGGACTGAAGCTTTCTTT. Translation gives CASGLEPGTEAFF. Variable domain in full (rest from reference TRBV12-5 and TRBJ1-1): DARVTQTPRHKVTEMGQEVTMRCQPILGHNTVFWYRQTMMQGLELLAYFRNRAPLDDSGMPKDRFSAEMPDATLATLKIQPSEPRDSAVYFCASGLEPGTEAFFGQGTRLTVV.

The rearrangement joins TRBV6-5 to TRBJ1-1; no clear D gene. The V gene lost 2 bases and the J gene lost 1 base, with 11 bases spanning the gap. The CDR3 is 15 amino acids. CDR1 is MNHEY, CDR2 SVGAGI, per germline. The CDR3 loop is CASSYAVVQNTEAFF. CDR3 in DNA: TGTGCCAGCAGTTACGCCGTGGTACAGAACACTGAAGCTTTCTTT.

This clone appeared once. The V gene is TRBV7-8, the J gene TRBJ1-2; D unresolved. V lost 1 base and J lost 3, with 9 bases in between. Germline V lookup: CDR1 SGHVS, CDR2 FQNEAQ. This CDR3 is 14 amino acids long. The CDR3 is CASSLEGRDYGYTF. The CDR3 nucleotides are TGTGCCAGCAGCTTAGAAGGTCGGGACTATGGCTACACCTTC. The full variable domain, rest sourced from reference TRBV7-8 and TRBJ1-2, is GAGVSQSPRYKVAKRGQDVALRCDPISGHVSLFWYQQALGQGPEFLTYFQNEAQLDKSGLPSDRFFAERPEGSVSTLKIQRTQQEDSAVYLCASSLEGRDYGYTFGSGTRLTVV.

This chain links TRBV6-1 with TRBJ1-2; no reliable D call. The germline V and J ends were trimmed by 10 bases and 4 bases, with 19 bases remaining between them. This CDR3 is 14 amino acids long. The germline gives CDR1 MNHNS, CDR2 SASEGT. The CDR3 nucleotides are TGTGCCACACACTCGGGCGGGAGACTCTATGGCTACACCTTC. It is translated as CATHSGGRLYGYTF.

The V call is TRBV28, the J call TRBJ1-2; TRBD1 is a possible D gene (5 bases). Trimming took 6 bases from V and 8 from J, leaving 16 bases between them. The CDR3 covers 13 residues. Germline V CDR1 and CDR2: MDHEN, SYDVKM. This chain's CDR3 is CASSQLGLSGYTF. In DNA form, the CDR3 reads TGTGCCAGCAGCCAGCTGGGGCTCTCGGGCTACACCTTC.

The rearrangement links TRBV6-6 to TRBJ2-5; 14 nucleotides align to TRBD2. The CDR3 contains 15 residues. Trimming removed 6 bases from V and 5 bases from J; junction bases left unmatched: 5. CDR1 is MNHNY, CDR2 SVGAGI, per germline (reference sequence). CDR3 DNA: TGTGCCAGCAGGACTAGCGGGGGGGCCGGTGAGACCCAGTACTTC. Encoded protein: CASRTSGGAGETQYF.

Comment on this clone: The sample has other DNA sequences that encode this CDR3 too. The chain carries TRBV28 and TRBJ2-2; D is uncertain. This CDR3 has 13 residues. V was trimmed by 3 bases and J by 6 bases, leaving 8 bases between them. Germline V CDR1 and CDR2: MDHEN, SYDVKM. The DNA for the CDR3 is TGTGCCAGCAGTTTGTCAGGTTCCGGGGAGCTGTTTTTT. Translating gives CASSLSGSGELFF.